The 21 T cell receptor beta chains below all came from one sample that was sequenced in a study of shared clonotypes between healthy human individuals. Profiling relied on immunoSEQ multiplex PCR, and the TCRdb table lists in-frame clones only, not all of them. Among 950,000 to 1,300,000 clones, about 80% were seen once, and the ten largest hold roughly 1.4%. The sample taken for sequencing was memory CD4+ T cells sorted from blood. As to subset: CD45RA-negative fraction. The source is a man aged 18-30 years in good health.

The CDR3 sequence: CASSGLASGTGELFF. The CDR3 nucleotides read TGTGCCAGCAGCGGACTAGCGTCGGGCACCGGGGAGCTGTTTTTT. V gene TRBV9 combines with J gene TRBJ2-2; TRBD2 agrees at 8 bases. The CDR3 is 15 amino acids. Germline lookup yields CDR1 SGDLS and CDR2 YYNGEE. The V and J ends lost 3 bases and 4 bases, in that order; junction bases with no gene match: 5.

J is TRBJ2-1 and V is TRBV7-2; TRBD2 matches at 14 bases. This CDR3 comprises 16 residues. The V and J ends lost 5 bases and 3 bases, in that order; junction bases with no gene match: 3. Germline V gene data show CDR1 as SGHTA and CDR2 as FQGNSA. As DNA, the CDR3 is TGTGCCAGCAGCGGGGGACTAGCGGGAGACTACAATGAGCAGTTCTTC. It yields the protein CASSGGLAGDYNEQFF.

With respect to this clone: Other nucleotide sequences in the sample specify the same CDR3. In nucleotides, the CDR3 is TGTGCCACCAGCAGAGTGGGAGGGTCCTACGAGCAGTACTTC. Translation: CATSRVGGSYEQYF. V is TRBV15 and J is TRBJ2-7; 7 bases map to TRBD2. In germline, CDR1 is LNHNV, CDR2 YYDKDF (reference sequence). Trimming took 1 base from V and 1 from J; bases not matched to a gene: 1. The CDR3 extends over 14 amino acids.

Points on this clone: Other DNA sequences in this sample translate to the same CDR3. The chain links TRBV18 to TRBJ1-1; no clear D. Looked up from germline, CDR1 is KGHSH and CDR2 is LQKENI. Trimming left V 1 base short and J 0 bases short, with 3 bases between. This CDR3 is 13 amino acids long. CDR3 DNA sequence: TGTGCCAGCTCACCACTCATGAACACTGAAGCTTTCTTT. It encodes CASSPLMNTEAFF.

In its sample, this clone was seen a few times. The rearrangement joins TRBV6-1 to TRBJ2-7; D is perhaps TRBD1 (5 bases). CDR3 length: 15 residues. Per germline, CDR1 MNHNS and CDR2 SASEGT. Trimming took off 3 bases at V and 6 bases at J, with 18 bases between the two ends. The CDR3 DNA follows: TGTGCCAGCAGTGACCCACAGGTAGCTGGCGCCGAGCAGTACTTC. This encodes CASSDPQVAGAEQYF.

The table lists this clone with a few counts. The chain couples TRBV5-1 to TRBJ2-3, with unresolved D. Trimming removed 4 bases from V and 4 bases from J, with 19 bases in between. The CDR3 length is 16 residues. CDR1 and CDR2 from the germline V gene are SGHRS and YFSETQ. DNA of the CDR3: TGCGCCAGCAGCCCCCGGGTGTTTTACGTACCAGATACGCAGTATTTT. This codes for CASSPRVFYVPDTQYF.

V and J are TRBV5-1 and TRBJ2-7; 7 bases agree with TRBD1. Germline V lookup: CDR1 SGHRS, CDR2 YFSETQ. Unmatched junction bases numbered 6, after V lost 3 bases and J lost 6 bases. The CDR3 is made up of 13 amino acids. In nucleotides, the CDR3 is TGCGCCAGCAGCTCGGGACAGTCACTCGAGCAGTACTTC. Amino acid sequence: CASSSGQSLEQYF.

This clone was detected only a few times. CDR3 loop: CASILTGNTEAFF. The CDR3 nucleotides read TGTGCCAGCATCCTCACAGGGAACACTGAAGCTTTCTTT. The gene calls are TRBV7-2 and TRBJ1-1; maybe TRBD1 (5 bases). V lost 7 bases and J lost 1, with 10 bases in between. This CDR3 comprises 13 residues. CDR1 SGHTA and CDR2 FQGNSA come from the germline V gene.

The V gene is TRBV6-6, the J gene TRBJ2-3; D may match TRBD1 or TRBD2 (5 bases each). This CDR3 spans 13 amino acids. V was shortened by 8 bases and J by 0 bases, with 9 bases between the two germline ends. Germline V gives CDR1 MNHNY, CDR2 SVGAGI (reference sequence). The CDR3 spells CASRGPSTDTQYF. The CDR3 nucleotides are TGTGCCAGCCGGGGACCTAGCACAGATACGCAGTATTTT.

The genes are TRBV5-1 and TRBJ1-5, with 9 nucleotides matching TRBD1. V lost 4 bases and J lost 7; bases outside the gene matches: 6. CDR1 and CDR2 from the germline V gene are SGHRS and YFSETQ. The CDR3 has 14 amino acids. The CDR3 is CASSTGQGGQPQHF. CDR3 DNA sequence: TGCGCCAGCAGCACGGGACAGGGAGGACAGCCCCAGCATTTT.

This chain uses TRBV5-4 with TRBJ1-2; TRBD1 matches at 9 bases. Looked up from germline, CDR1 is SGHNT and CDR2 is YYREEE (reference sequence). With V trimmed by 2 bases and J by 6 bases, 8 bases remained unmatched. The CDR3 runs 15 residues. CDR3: CASSLGTGRMDGYTF. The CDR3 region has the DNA TGTGCCAGCAGCTTAGGGACAGGGAGGATGGATGGCTACACCTTC.

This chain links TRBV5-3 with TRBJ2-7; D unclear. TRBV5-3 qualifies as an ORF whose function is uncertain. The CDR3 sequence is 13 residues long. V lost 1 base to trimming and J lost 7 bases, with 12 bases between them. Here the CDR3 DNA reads TGTGCCAGAAGCTTGAAGGACCTCAGGGAGCAGTACTTC. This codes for CARSLKDLREQYF.

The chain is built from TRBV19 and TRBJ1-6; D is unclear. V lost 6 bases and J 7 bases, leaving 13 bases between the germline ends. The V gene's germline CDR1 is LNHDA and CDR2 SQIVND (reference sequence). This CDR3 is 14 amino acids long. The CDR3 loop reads CASRAVQRNSPLHF. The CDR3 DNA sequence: TGTGCCAGTAGAGCGGTACAGAGGAATTCACCCCTCCACTTT.

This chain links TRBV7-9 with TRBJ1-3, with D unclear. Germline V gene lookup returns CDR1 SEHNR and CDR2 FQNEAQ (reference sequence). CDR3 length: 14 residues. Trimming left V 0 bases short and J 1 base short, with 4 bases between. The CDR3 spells CASSLAPSGNTIYF. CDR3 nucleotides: TGTGCCAGCAGCTTAGCACCTTCTGGAAACACCATATATTTT.

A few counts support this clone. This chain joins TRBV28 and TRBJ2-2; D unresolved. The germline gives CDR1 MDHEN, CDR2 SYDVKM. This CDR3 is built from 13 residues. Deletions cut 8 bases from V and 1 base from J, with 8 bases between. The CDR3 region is CASQFQNTGELFF. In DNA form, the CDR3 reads TGTGCCAGCCAGTTTCAGAACACCGGGGAGCTGTTTTTT.

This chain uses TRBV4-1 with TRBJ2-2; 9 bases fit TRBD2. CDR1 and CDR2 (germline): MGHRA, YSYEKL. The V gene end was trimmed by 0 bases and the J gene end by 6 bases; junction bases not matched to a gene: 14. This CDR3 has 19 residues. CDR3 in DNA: TGCGCCAGCAGCCAAGATCCTGGGCTAGCGGGGAGAGGGGCCGGGGAGCTGTTTTTT. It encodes CASSQDPGLAGRGAGELFF.

DNA for the CDR3: TGTGCCAGCAGTAAACAAAGGTGGGGGCCTTACGAGCAGTACTTC. Translation: CASSKQRWGPYEQYF. This sequence joins TRBV6-5 and TRBJ2-5, with D perhaps TRBD1 (6 bases). The J call is doubtful: the DNA matches TRBJ2-7 better. This CDR3 is 15 amino acids long. Germline V gene data show CDR1 as MNHEY and CDR2 as SVGAGI.

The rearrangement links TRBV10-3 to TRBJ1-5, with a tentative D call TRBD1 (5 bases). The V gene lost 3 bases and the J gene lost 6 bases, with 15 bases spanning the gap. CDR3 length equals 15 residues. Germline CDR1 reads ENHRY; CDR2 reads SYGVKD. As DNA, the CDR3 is TGTGCCATCAGTGATAGGAAGGGGCCCCTTCAGCCCCAGCATTTT. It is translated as CAISDRKGPLQPQHF.

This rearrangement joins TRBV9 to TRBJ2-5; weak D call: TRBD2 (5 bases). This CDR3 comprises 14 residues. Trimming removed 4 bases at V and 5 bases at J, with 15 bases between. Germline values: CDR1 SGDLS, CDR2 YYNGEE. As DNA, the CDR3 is TGTGCCAGCAGCAGAGCGGATAGGTGGGAGACCCAGTACTTC. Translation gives CASSRADRWETQYF. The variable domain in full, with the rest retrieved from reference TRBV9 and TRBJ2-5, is DSGVTQTPKHLITATGQRVTLRCSPRSGDLSVYWYQQSLDQGLQFLIQYYNGEERAKGNILERFSAQQFPDLHSELNLSSLELGDSALYFCASSRADRWETQYFGPGTRLLVL.

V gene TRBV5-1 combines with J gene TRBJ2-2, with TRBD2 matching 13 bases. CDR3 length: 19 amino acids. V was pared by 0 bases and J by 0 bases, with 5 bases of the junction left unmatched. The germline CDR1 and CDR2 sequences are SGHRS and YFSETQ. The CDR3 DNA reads TGCGCCAGCAGCTTGGCCCAGGGACTAGCGGGACCGAACACCGGGGAGCTGTTTTTT. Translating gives CASSLAQGLAGPNTGELFF.

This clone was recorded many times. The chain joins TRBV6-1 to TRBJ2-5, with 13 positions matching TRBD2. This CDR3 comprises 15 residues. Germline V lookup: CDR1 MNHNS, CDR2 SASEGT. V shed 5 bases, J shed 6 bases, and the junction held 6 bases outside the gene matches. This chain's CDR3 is CASSTTSGGAQTQYF. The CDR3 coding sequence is TGTGCCAGCAGTACAACTAGCGGGGGGGCTCAGACCCAGTACTTC.